These T cell receptor beta chains were read from a single sample in a study. Each CDR3 protein gets one entry after TCRdb re-called the RT-PCR reads with MiXCR. Of hundreds of thousands of distinct CDR3 sequences detected, over 12% appear once; the ten largest clones hold 3.6%. The sequenced sample consisted of memory CD4+ T cells from blood. These receptors all stem from a female donor in good health, serving as a healthy control. CDR3s include the opening cysteine and the closing phenylalanine or tryptophan. D genes are given only for firm matches. Size tells how often a clone was seen (once, few, many) or the class of an expanded clone, and some rows leave it out.

CASSVAGGRQETQYF | TGTGCCAGCAGCGTAGCGGGGGGGCGTCAAGAGACCCAGTACTTC | few | TRBV9 | TRBD2 | TRBJ2-5
CASSSTGFGNNEQFF | TGTGCCAGCAGCTCGACAGGTTTTGGGAACAATGAGCAGTTCTTC | - | TRBV7-3 | - | TRBJ2-1
CATSVRKDTEAFF | TGTGCCACCTCGGTCCGGAAGGACACTGAAGCTTTCTTT | many | TRBV6-5 | - | TRBJ1-1
CASSEQAPSYEQYF | TGCGCCAGCTCGGAACAGGCCCCCTCCTACGAGCAGTACTTC | - | TRBV5-1 | - | TRBJ2-7
CAIRGDGLSTDTQYF | TGTGCCATCCGAGGGGATGGCCTTAGCACAGATACGCAGTATTTT | - | TRBV10-3 | - | TRBJ2-3
CASISSHNEQFF | TGTGCCAGCATTTCTAGTCACAATGAGCAGTTCTTC | - | TRBV28 | - | TRBJ2-1
CAISESAAISTDTQYF | TGTGCCATCAGTGAGTCAGCGGCAATAAGCACAGATACGCAGTATTTT | - | TRBV10-3 | - | TRBJ2-3
CATSRDRQIYNEQFF | TGTGCCACCAGCAGAGATCGCCAGATCTACAATGAGCAGTTCTTC | few | TRBV15 | - | TRBJ2-1
CSADATDSSPLHF | TGCAGTGCCGACGCGACCGACTCCTCACCCCTCCACTTT | - | TRBV20-1 | - | TRBJ1-6
CASSSAGGNLQPQHF | TGTGCCAGCAGTTCCGCGGGGGGTAACCTCCAGCCCCAGCATTTT | - | TRBV6-6 | - | TRBJ1-5
CASSRAGGAYEQYF | TGTGCCAGCAGCCGAGCGGGCGGAGCCTACGAGCAGTACTTC | few | TRBV7-8 | - | TRBJ2-7
CASSLGLYTEAFF | TGTGCCAGCAGTTTAGGGTTGTACACTGAAGCTTTCTTT | many | TRBV6-6 | - | TRBJ1-1
CASSSTPGPHYTGELFF | TGTGCCAGCAGTTCAACCCCCGGGCCACACTACACCGGGGAGCTGTTTTTT | - | TRBV28 | - | TRBJ2-2
CASSLDSAVARYNEQFF | TGTGCCAGCAGCTTAGATAGTGCGGTAGCTCGATACAATGAGCAGTTCTTC | many | TRBV7-2 | - | TRBJ2-1
CSARDIRGGLNEQFF | TGCAGTGCTAGAGATATACGGGGGGGCCTTAATGAGCAGTTCTTC | - | TRBV20-1 | TRBD2 | TRBJ2-1
CSAPLAGRSQYF | TGCAGTGCTCCGCTAGCGGGAAGGTCGCAGTATTTT | many | TRBV20-1 | TRBD2 | TRBJ2-3
CASSLLAGDYGYTF | TGTGCCAGCAGTTTGTTGGCAGGGGACTATGGCTACACCTTC | few | TRBV12-3/TRBV12-4 | - | TRBJ1-2
CSATDRGPDNEQFF | TGCAGTGCAACGGACAGGGGGCCTGACAATGAGCAGTTCTTC | - | TRBV20-1 | TRBD1 | TRBJ2-1
CASSLSLAGLQETQYF | TGCGCCAGCAGCTTGTCTCTAGCGGGACTCCAAGAGACCCAGTACTTC | many | TRBV5-1 | TRBD2 | TRBJ2-5
CASSFELAGGYEQYF | TGTGCCAGCAGCTTTGAACTAGCGGGAGGCTACGAGCAGTACTTC | few | TRBV5-5 | TRBD2 | TRBJ2-7
CASTPRTGSSSYNEQFF | TGTGCCAGCACTCCCAGGACAGGTTCAAGCTCCTACAATGAGCAGTTCTTC | - | TRBV3-1 | TRBD1 | TRBJ2-1
CASSLDQMTGRWGTIYF | TGTGCCAGCAGTTTAGACCAGATGACGGGGAGATGGGGCACCATATATTTT | many | TRBV12-3/TRBV12-4 | - | TRBJ1-3
CASSLGGGTTHF | TGTGCCAGCAGCTTGGGCGGGGGGACGACCCACTTT | - | TRBV5-6 | - | TRBJ1-6
CASMLTGSYTEAFF | TGTGCCAGCATGTTGACAGGGTCCTACACTGAAGCTTTCTTT | - | TRBV5-5 | TRBD1 | TRBJ1-1